This T cell receptor beta chain came from a study of blood T cell repertoires in COVID-19. Whole-study context: COVID-19 samples, acute and convalescent, were from the United States, Italy and Spain. T cells, B-cell-depleted T cells, or PBMCs provided the cDNA or gDNA that served as material.

As handled by the study authors: Nucleated cell counts were estimated from reference gene primer amplification. Sequencing was performed with immunoSEQ multiplex PCR; in TCRdb, only in-frame clones are kept and a portion is missing. The DNA gave D and trimming, while V, J and clone size come from that table. This table holds about 230,000 clones, over 70% found once. This receptor was obtained from a man older than 75 with acute or convalescent COVID-19. The sample comprised peripheral blood.

In nucleotides, the CDR3 is TGTGCCAGCTCATCTGACAGGAATCAGCCCCAGCATTTT. Translation gives CASSSDRNQPQHF. The rearrangement links TRBV18 to TRBJ1-5; possibly TRBD1 for D (6 bases). V gave up 5 bases and J gave up 4 bases, with 9 bases separating them. This CDR3 region has 13 residues. Germline V lookup: CDR1 KGHSH, CDR2 LQKENI.